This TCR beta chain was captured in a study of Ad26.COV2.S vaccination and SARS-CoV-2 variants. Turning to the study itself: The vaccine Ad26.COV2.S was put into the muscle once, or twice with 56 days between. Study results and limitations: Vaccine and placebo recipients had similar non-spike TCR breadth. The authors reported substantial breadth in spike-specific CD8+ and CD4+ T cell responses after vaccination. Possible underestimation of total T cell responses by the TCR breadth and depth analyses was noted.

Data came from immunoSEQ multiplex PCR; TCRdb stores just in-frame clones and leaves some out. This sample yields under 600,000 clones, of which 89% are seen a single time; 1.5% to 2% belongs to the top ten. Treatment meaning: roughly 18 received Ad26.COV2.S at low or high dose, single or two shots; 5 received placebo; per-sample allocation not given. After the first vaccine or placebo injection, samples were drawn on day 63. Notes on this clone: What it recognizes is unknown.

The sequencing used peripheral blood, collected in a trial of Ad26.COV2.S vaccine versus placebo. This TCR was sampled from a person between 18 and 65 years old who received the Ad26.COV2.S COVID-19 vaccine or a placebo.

The CDR3 spells CASSSRGDNEQFF. The DNA of the CDR3 is TGTGCCAGCAGTTCCCGGGGGGATAATGAGCAGTTCTTC. V gene TRBV6-5 combines with J gene TRBJ2-1; TRBD2 matches 7 bases. Germline values: CDR1 MNHEY, CDR2 SVGAGI. This CDR3 is built from 13 residues. V trimming: 4 bases; J trimming: 7 bases; junction bases outside the gene matches: 4.